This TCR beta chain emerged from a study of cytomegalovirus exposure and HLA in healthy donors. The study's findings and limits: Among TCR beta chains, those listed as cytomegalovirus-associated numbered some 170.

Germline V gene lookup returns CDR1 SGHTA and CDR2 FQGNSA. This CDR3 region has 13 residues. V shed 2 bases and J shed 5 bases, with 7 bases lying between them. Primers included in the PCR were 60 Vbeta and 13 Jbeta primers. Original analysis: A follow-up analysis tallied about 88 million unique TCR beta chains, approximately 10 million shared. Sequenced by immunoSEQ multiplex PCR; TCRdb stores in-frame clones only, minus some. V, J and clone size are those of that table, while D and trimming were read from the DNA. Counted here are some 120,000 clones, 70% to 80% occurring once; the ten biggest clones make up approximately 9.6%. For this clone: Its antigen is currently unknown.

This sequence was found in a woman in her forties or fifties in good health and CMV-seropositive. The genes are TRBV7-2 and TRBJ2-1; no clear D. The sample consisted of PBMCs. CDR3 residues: CASSLSRNNEQFF. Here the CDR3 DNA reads TGTGCCAGCAGCTTATCCAGAAACAATGAGCAGTTCTTC.